Detailed here is one TCR beta chain. In the authors' workflow: Scientists estimated how many nucleated cells there were by amplifying reference gene primers. Clones were sequenced by immunoSEQ multiplex PCR, and TCRdb holds only the in-frame ones, with some missing. The D gene and trimming were derived from the DNA, and the V and J assignments and clone size from that table. The table records some 530,000 clones, approximately 83% of them present only once. The data derive from a study of blood T cell repertoires in COVID-19. Study as a whole: COVID-19 samples from acute and convalescent phases originated in the United States, Italy and Spain. PBMCs, B-cell-depleted T cells, or T cells were the source of the cDNA or gDNA that made up the material.

V was pared by 3 bases and J by 8 bases, with 14 bases between. CDR1 and CDR2 from the germline V gene are SGHRS and YFSETQ. This CDR3 contains 14 residues. The chain recombines TRBV5-1 with TRBJ1-4; D remains unclear. The material sequenced was peripheral blood. This clonotype was obtained from a human donor in a cohort sampled during active COVID-19. CDR3 DNA: TGCGCCAGCAGCTCGGCCTCTGGGCTGGAAAAACTGTTTTTT. As protein: CASSSASGLEKLFF.